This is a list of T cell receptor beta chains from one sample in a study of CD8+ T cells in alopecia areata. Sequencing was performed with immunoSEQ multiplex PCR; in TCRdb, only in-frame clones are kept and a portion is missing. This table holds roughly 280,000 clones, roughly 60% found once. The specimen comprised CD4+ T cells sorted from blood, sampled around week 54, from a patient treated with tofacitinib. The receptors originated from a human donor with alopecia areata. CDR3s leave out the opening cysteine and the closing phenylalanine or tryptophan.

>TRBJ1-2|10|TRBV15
ATSRDEYGYT
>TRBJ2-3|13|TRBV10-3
AISEGQPSTDTQY
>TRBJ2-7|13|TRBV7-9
ASRRTGMNSYEQY
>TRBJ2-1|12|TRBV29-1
SASRGVGYNEQF
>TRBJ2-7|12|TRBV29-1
SVGYRGRMEEQY
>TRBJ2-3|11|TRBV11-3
ASSLPGTDTQY
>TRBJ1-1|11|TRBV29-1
SVGETGGLSFF
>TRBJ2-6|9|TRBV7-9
AGSGANVLT
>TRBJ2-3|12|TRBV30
AWSRTGGSYTQY
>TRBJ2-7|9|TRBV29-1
SVAWGLEQY
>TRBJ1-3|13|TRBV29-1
SVSETGAIGNTIY
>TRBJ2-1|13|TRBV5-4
ASSLSGESYNEQF
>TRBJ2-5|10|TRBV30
AWSEDRGTQY
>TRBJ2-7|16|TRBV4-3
ASSQDPMGGSSSYEQY
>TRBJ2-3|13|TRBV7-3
ASSPQGGRTDTQY
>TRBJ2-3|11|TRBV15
ATGTGPRDTQY
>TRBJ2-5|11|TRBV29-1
SVLGQGQETQY
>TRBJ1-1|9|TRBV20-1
SARLGTEAF
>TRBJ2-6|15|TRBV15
ATSEARLSSGANVLT
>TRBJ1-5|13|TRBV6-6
ASSLGQGGGQPQH
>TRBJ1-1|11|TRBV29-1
SVGTGPNTEAF
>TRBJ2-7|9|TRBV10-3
AISFGVEQY
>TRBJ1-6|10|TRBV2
ASGGEDSPLH
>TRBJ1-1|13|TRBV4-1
ASSQPDTPDPEAF
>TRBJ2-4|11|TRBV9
ASSVGSENIQY
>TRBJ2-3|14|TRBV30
AWSPGLAGDADTQY
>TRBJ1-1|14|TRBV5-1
ASSVTISTMNTEAF
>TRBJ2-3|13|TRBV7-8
ASSAGTHSTDTQY
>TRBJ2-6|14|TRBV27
ASSLWSGPGANVLT
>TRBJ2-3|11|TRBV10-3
AISPGRTDTQY
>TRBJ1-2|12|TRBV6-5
ASSSLTGVGGYT
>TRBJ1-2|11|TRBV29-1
SVGRRQAYGYT
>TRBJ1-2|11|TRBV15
ATSRGGGYGYT
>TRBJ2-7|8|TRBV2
ASSRYEQY
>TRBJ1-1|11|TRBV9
ASSVKDHTEAF
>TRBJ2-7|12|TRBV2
ASSMDRGMGEQY
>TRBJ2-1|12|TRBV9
ASSLTGAVNEQF
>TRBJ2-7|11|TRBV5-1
ASSPDSLIGQY
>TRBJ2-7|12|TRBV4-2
ASSQAATKDEQY
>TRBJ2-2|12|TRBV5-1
ASSFSPNTGELF
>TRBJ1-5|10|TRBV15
ATGVGNQPQH
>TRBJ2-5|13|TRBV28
ASSLPRTGWETQY
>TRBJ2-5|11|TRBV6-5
ASRTQGRETQY
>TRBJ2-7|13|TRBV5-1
ASRYRDWNSYEQY
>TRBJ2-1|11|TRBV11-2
ASSLGNYNEQF
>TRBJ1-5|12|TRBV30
AWSVQPGYQPQH
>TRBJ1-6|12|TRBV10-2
ASRQTEYNSPLH
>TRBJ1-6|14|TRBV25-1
ASSEFGAGGSSPLH
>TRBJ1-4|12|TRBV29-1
SARDTGGEEKLF
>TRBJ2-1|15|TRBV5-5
ASSLRSRGRDYNEQF
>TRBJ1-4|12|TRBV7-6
ASSQGIHNEKLF
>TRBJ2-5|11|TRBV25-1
ASSEWGGETQY
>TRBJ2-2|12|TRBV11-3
ASSPRQATGELF
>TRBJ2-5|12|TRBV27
ASSLVPGGKTQY
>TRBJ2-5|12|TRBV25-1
ASTSQGGSETQY
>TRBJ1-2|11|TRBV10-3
AITLNQGYGYT
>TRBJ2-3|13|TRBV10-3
AISEPAGLTDTQY
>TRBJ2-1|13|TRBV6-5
ASSAGGPLYSEQF
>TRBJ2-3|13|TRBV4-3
ASSQLAGGTDTQY